This T cell receptor beta chain was retrieved from a study of shared clonotypes between healthy human individuals. V lost 0 bases, J lost 3 bases, and 8 bases lay in between. The CDR3 has 13 amino acids. Germline CDR1 reads GTSNPN; CDR2 reads SVGIG (reference sequence). TCRdb's copy holds only in-frame clones and misses some; the assay was immunoSEQ multiplex PCR. Among hundreds of thousands of clones, 96% were seen once, and the ten largest hold about 0.064%. The chain uses TRBV30 and TRBJ1-1; D is unresolved. The source is a woman aged 30 to 39 in good health. The sequenced sample consisted of naive CD4+ T cells sorted from blood. The sample's subset: CD45RA+ positively selected. CDR3 amino acids: CAWSVQAYTEAFF. The CDR3 coding sequence is TGTGCCTGGAGTGTACAAGCGTACACTGAAGCTTTCTTT.